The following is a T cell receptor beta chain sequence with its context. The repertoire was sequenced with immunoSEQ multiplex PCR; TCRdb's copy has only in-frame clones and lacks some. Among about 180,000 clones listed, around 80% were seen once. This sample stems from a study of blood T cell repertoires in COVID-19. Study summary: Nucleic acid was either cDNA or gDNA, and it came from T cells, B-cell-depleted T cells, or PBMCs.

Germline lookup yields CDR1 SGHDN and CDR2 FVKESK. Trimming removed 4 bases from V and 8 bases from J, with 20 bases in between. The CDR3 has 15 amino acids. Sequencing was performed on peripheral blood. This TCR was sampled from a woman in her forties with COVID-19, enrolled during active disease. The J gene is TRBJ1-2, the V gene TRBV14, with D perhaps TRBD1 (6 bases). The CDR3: CASSLRARGEGGYTF. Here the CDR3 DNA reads TGTGCCAGCAGCCTACGGGCCAGGGGAGAAGGAGGCTACACCTTC.